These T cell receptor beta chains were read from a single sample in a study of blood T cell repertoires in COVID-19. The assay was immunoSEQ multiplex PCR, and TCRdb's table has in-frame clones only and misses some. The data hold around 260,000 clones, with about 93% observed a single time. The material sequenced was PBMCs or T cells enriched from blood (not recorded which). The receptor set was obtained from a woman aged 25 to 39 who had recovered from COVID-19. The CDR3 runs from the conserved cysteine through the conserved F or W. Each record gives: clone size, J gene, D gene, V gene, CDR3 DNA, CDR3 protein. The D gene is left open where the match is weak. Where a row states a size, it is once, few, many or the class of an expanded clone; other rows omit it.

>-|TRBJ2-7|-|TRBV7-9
TGTGCCAGCAGCGGAAAGGACAGCCAAGCCTACGAGCAGTACTTC
CASSGKDSQAYEQYF
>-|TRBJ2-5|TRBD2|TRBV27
TGTGCCAGCAGTCGTAGGACTAGCGGGAGGGTGGAGACCCAGTACTTC
CASSRRTSGRVETQYF
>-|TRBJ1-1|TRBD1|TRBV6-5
TGTGCCAGCAGTTCCGGGACAGACACTGAAGCTTTCTTT
CASSSGTDTEAFF
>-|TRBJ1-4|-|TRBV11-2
TGTGCCAGCAGCTCCCGGGGGGGGGAAAAACTGTTTTTT
CASSSRGGEKLFF
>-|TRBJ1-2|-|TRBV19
TGTGCCAGTAGCTTACAGGGACGTAGCTATGGCTACACCTTC
CASSLQGRSYGYTF
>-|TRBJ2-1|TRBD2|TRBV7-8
TGTGCCAGCACGGGGACTAGCGGGAGGTCTGGCCGCTACAATGAGCAGTTCTTC
CASTGTSGRSGRYNEQFF
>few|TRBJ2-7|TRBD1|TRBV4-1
TGCGCCAGCAGCCAACCTAGGACAGGGGGAGCCGAGCAGTACTTC
CASSQPRTGGAEQYF
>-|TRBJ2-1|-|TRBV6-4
TGTGCCAGCAGTGACTCCGGGGGAGCTTACAATGAGCAGTTCTTC
CASSDSGGAYNEQFF
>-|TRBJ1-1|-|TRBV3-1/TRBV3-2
TGTGCCAGCAGCCAACAGGGGCCGGGCACTGAAGCTTTCTTT
CASSQQGPGTEAFF
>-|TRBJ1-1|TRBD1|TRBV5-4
TGTGCCAGCAGCTGGTGGGACAGGAACACTGAAGCTTTCTTT
CASSWWDRNTEAFF
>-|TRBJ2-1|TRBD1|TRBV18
TGTGCCAGCTCACAGGGGACAGTCTACAATGAGCAGTTCTTC
CASSQGTVYNEQFF
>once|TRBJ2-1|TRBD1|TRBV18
TGTGCCAGCACACTTCGACCGGGACAGGGTGTTAATGAGCAGTTCTTC
CASTLRPGQGVNEQFF
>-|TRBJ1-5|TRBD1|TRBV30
TGTGCCTGGAGCCAAACAGGGGGGAGTCAGCCCCAGCATTTT
CAWSQTGGSQPQHF
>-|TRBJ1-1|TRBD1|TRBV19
TGTGCCAGTAGTGCGACGACAGGGGGCTACACTGAAGCTTTCTTT
CASSATTGGYTEAFF
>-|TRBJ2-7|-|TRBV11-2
TGTGCCAGCAGCTTACAAGGGGGCTCCTACGAGCAGTACTTC
CASSLQGGSYEQYF
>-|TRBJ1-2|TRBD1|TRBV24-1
TGTGCCACCAGTGAGTCGGGACAGGGAGGTGGCTACACCTTC
CATSESGQGGGYTF
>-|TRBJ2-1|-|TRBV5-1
TGCGCCAGCAGCTGGACACCACCCGAGGAGCAGTTCTTC
CASSWTPPEEQFF
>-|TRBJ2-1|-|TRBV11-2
TGTGCCAGCAGCTTAGAACTTGCCTCCTACAATGAGCAGTTCTTC
CASSLELASYNEQFF
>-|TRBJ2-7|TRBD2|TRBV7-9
TGTGCCAGCAGCTTTGGACTAGAAAACTACGAGCAGTACTTC
CASSFGLENYEQYF
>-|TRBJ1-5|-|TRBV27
TGTGCCAGCAGTTTATCGGTACAGTTCATTGAGCCCCAGCATTTT
CASSLSVQFIEPQHF
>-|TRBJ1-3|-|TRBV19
TGTGCCAGTAGTCCACAGGGAAGGTCTGGAAACACCATATATTTT
CASSPQGRSGNTIYF
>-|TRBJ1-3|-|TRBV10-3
TGTGCCATCAGTGATCCGGACAGCGTCTCTGGAAACACCATATATTTT
CAISDPDSVSGNTIYF
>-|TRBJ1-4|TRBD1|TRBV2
TGTGCCAGCAGCGATACAGGGGAGGTGAAAGAAAAACTGTTTTTT
CASSDTGEVKEKLFF
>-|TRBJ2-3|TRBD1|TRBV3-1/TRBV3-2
TGTGCCAGCAGCCACGGAGACGGGACAGGGATGGGACACACAGATACGCAGTATTTT
CASSHGDGTGMGHTDTQYF
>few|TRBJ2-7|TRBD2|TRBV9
TGTGCCAGCAGCCCTCCCACTAGCGGGAATAACAAGCAGTACTTC
CASSPPTSGNNKQYF
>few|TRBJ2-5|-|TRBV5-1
TGCGCCAGCAGCTCCGGGATCCAAGAGACCCAGTACTTC
CASSSGIQETQYF
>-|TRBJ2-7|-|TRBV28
TGTGCCAGCCGGGAACCTGGACAGCTCTACGAGCAGTACTTC
CASREPGQLYEQYF
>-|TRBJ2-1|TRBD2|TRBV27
TGTGCCAGCAGTCCTAGGGGGACTAGCGGGTACAATGAGCAGTTCTTC
CASSPRGTSGYNEQFF
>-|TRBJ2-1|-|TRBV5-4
TGTGCCAGCAGCCCCACCGGGTCTGAGCAGTTCTTC
CASSPTGSEQFF
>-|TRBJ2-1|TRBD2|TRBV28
TGTGCCAGCAGCTTAACTAGCGGCGAGCAGTTCTTC
CASSLTSGEQFF
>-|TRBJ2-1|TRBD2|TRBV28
TGTGCCAGCAGGTACAGCGGGACCCCTAGTAATGAGCAGTTCTTC
CASRYSGTPSNEQFF
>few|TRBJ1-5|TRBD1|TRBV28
TGTGCCAGCAGTTACAGGGGTGGACAGCCCCAGCATTTT
CASSYRGGQPQHF
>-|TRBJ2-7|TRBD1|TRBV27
TGTGCCAGCAGGTATACCGGGACAGGGGGCGAGCAGTACTTC
CASRYTGTGGEQYF
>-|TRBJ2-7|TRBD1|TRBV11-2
TGTGCCAGCAGCAAGGGACAGGGGGCGGAAGAGCAGTACTTC
CASSKGQGAEEQYF
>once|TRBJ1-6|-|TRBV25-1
TGTGCCAGCAGACCCTGGGAGAATTCACCCCTCCACTTT
CASRPWENSPLHF
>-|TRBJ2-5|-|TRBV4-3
TGCGCCAGCAGCCAAGATCTAACAGTTCAAGAGACCCAGTACTTC
CASSQDLTVQETQYF
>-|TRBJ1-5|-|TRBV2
TGTGCCAGCAGTGGTGGAGGAAATCAGCCCCAGCATTTT
CASSGGGNQPQHF
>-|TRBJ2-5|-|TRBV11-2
TGTGCCAGCAGCTTAGTCTCGGTGGTCCCCAAGACCCAGTACTTC
CASSLVSVVPKTQYF
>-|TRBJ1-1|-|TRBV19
TGTGCCAGTAGTATCGTGTTGAACACTGAAGCTTTCTTT
CASSIVLNTEAFF
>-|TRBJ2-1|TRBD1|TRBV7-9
TGTGCCAGCAGCCTGGGGACAGCGACCTACAATGAGCAGTTCTTC
CASSLGTATYNEQFF
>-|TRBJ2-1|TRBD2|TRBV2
TGTGCCAGTGTAGCGGGAACATCCTACAATGAGCAGTTCTTC
CASVAGTSYNEQFF
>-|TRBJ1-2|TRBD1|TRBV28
TGTGCCAGCAGTTTATCGGACAGGGGTCGCGGCTACACCTTC
CASSLSDRGRGYTF
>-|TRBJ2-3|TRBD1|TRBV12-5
TGTGCTAGTGGTTCAGGACAGGACGGCACAGATACGCAGTATTTT
CASGSGQDGTDTQYF
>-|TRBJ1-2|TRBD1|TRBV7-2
TGTGCCAGCAGCTTGGAACCTCAGGGGGTCAGTGGCTACACCTTC
CASSLEPQGVSGYTF
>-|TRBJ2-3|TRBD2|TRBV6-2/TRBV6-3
TGTGCCAGCAGTTACGTGCTAACGACTAGCGGGACTCGCACAGATACGCAGTATTTT
CASSYVLTTSGTRTDTQYF
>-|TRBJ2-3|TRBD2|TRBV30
TGTGCCTGGAGTGTACCGAAACTAGCGGGTCTCACAGATACGCAGTATTTT
CAWSVPKLAGLTDTQYF
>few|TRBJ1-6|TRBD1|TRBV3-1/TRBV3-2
TGTGCCAGCAGCATTCGGACAGGGGAAAATTCACCCCTCCACTTT
CASSIRTGENSPLHF
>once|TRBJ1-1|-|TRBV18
TGTGCCAGCTCACCGACAGCGAACACTGAAGCTTTCTTT
CASSPTANTEAFF
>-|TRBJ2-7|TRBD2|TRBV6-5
TGTGCCAGCGCCTTGCGGGAGGTCGGCTACGAGCAGTACTTC
CASALREVGYEQYF